This T cell receptor beta chain was retrieved from a study of vaccination and CD4 T cells after COVID-19. The V and J ends lost 3 bases and 8 bases respectively, with 19 bases between them. Germline CDR1 DFQATT, CDR2 SNEGSKA (reference sequence). This CDR3 spans 14 amino acids. Noted treatment: approximately 11-day PBMC culture with coronavirus spike peptide pools or control peptides (ViraFEST assay). With regard to this clonotype: Its matching antigen is unknown.

Sequencing of cultured CD4+ T cell DNA used the Oncomine TCR Beta short-read assay. TCRdb itself ran the PCR reads through MiXCR, one entry per CDR3 protein. The sample has some 15,000 distinct CDR3 sequences, 42% seen once. This TCR was sampled from a human donor with COVID-19. The sequenced sample consisted of cultured CD4+ T cells from blood. The rearrangement links TRBV20-1 to TRBJ1-2; a possible D gene is TRBD1 (5 bases). The DNA of the CDR3 is TGCAGTGCTAGGGGGCAAATAGAGTCCGGGGGCTACACCTTC. Its protein is CSARGQIESGGYTF.